This T cell receptor (beta chain) was identified during a study of blood T cell repertoires in COVID-19. Study overall: Acute and convalescent COVID-19 samples came from the United States, Italy and Spain. T cells, B-cell-depleted T cells, or PBMCs supplied cDNA or gDNA.

The table came from immunoSEQ multiplex PCR; TCRdb's copy has only in-frame clones and leaves some out. The table records 70,000 or so clones, about 85% of them present only once. This clone was found a few times. The CDR3 is 14 amino acids. This TCR was sampled from a man aged 45-65 years with COVID-19, enrolled during active disease. The chain combines TRBV12-2 with TRBJ1-5; TRBD1, the table's D call, was not compared with the DNA. TRBV12-2 is designated a pseudogene. Sequenced sample: peripheral blood. CDR3 amino acids: CASRLVRLDQPQHF. CDR3 DNA sequence: TGTGCAAGTCGCTTAGTCAGGTTAGATCAGCCCCAGCATTTT.